This TCR beta chain was found in a study of CD8 T cells in Susac syndrome. When the RNA was reverse transcribed, random hexamers were used with an input of roughly 0.45 to 1 ug. Amplification of TCR beta CDR3 across 54 Vbeta and 13 Jbeta was performed with immunoSEQ multiplex PCR. TCRdb independently ran MiXCR on the immunoSEQ multiplex PCR reads; one entry per CDR3 protein. The sample lists around 130,000 distinct CDR3 sequences, about 95% occurring once. Per germline, CDR1 MNHEY and CDR2 SVGEGT. The V and J ends lost 6 bases and 3 bases, in that order; junction bases with no gene match: 12. CDR3 length equals 16 residues. Purification of the CD8+ and CD4+ T cells relied on negative isolation, and TEMRA cells underwent FACS enrichment.

This rearrangement joins TRBV6-2 or TRBV6-3 to TRBJ1-2; 8 bases are a match to TRBD1. The material sequenced was CD4+ T cells from PBMCs. The TCR originated in a human donor with multiple sclerosis. The CDR3 DNA reads as TGTGCCAGCAGCTTCCCTTCGTTGGACAGGGACTATGGCTACACCTTC. It yields the protein CASSFPSLDRDYGYTF.